This TCR beta chain appears in the sequencing data of a study of cytomegalovirus exposure and HLA in healthy donors. Study-wide points: Many donors carried some public TCRs, although rarity characterized most TCR sequences. Only CMV serostatus was available as immune exposure information.

Points on this clone: No antigen is known for it.

The V segment lost 5 bases and the J segment 2 bases; nucleotides outside the gene matches: 8. The CDR3 is made up of 16 amino acids. Germline V lookup: CDR1 MNHNY, CDR2 SVGAGI (reference sequence). In the PCR, 60 Vbeta and 13 Jbeta primers were used. Here immunoSEQ multiplex PCR was the method, and the copy in TCRdb shows in-frame clones only, minus some. The sample has roughly 120,000 clones, around 70% seen once. Sequencing input: PBMCs. V is TRBV6-6 and J is TRBJ2-2; 7 bases line up with TRBD2. This TCR was sampled from a woman aged 40-49 years in good health and CMV-seronegative. The CDR3 spells CASSPAGVGNTGELFF. CDR3 sequence (DNA): TGTGCCAGCAGTCCTGCGGGAGTGGGAAACACCGGGGAGCTGTTTTTT.